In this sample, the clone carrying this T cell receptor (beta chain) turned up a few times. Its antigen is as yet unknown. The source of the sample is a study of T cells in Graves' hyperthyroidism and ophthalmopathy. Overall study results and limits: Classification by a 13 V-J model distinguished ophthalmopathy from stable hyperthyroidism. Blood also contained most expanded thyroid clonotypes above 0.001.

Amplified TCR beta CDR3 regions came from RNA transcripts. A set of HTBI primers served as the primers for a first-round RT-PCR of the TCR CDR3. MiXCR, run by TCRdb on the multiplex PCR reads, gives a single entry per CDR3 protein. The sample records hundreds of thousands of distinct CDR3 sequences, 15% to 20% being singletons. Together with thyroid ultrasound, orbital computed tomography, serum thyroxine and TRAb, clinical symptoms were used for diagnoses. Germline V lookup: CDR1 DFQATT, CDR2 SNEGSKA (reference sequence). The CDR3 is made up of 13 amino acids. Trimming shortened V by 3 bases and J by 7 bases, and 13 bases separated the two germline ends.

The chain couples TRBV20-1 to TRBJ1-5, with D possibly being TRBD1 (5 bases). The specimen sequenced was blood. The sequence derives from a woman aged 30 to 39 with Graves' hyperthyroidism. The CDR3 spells CSASGAGGQPQHF. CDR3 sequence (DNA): TGCAGTGCTAGTGGGGCAGGAGGACAGCCCCAGCATTTT.